This T cell receptor beta chain was recorded in a study of OX40 agonist ivuxolimab in advanced cancers. The study, taken as a whole, reports: The CD4+ and CD8+ T cells in the blood had expanded clonally by week 6 at 0.1 to 3.0 mg/kg.

CDR1 and CDR2 from the germline V gene are SGDLS and YYNGEE. This CDR3 has 15 residues. V was pared by 3 bases and J by 6 bases, with 5 bases of the junction left unmatched. Worth noting for this clone: Its antigen is not identified.

Sequenced by immunoSEQ multiplex PCR; TCRdb stores in-frame clones only, minus some. The sample yields some 45,000 clones, roughly 88% seen once. The clonotype originates from an adult with an advanced solid tumor such as melanoma, head and neck, liver or kidney cancer. Sequencing used CD4+ or CD8+ T cells sorted from blood, obtained in a trial of the OX40 agonist ivuxolimab. V gene TRBV9 combines with J gene TRBJ2-1; 11 positions agree with TRBD2. The CDR3 bases are TGTGCCAGCAGCGGTACTAGCGGGGGTTCCAATGAGCAGTTCTTC. It specifies CASSGTSGGSNEQFF.